These 17 T cell receptor beta chains came from one sample sequenced in a study of T cell responses to AZD1222 COVID-19 vaccine. TCRdb keeps only in-frame clones here, not all; method: immunoSEQ multiplex PCR. This sample carries roughly 4,700 clones, around nine tenths of them seen once, and the ten largest clones take around 4.9%. Specimen: peripheral blood, collected 28 days after the second AZD1222 dose. These receptors originate from an adult who received the AZD1222 COVID-19 vaccine.

This clone appeared a single time. The chain joins TRBV20-1 to TRBJ2-3; D gene unclear. Trimming stripped 5 bases from V and 7 bases from J, with 10 bases between. Germline assignment: CDR1 DFQATT and CDR2 SNEGSKA (reference sequence). There are 11 residues in the CDR3. The CDR3 nucleotides are TGCAGTGCTTCCATGGCCAATACGCAGTATTTT. Translation: CSASMANTQYF.

The rearrangement links TRBV6-6 to TRBJ2-5, with 8 nucleotides matching TRBD2. Trimming took 6 bases from V and 3 from J; bases not matched to a gene: 9. Germline V lookup: CDR1 MNHNY, CDR2 SVGAGI (reference sequence). CDR3 size: 15 residues. This CDR3 is CASSRPGSGKETQYF. The CDR3 DNA sequence: TGTGCCAGCAGCCGCCCGGGTAGCGGGAAAGAGACCCAGTACTTC.

This clone came up a few times. The chain couples TRBV2 to TRBJ2-7, with D uncertain. Germline V lookup: CDR1 SNHLY, CDR2 FYNNEI. V shed 4 bases and J shed 6 bases, with 7 bases lying between them. The CDR3 has 11 amino acids. The CDR3 DNA is TGTGCCAGCAGTGTCTCAAGCGAGCAGTACTTC. This gives the protein CASSVSSEQYF.

The rearrangement links TRBV27 to TRBJ1-1; D might be TRBD1 (5 bases). With 3 bases removed from V and 3 bases from J, the gap between germline ends came to 8 bases. The germline gives CDR1 MNHEY, CDR2 SMNVEV (reference sequence). This CDR3 comprises 13 residues. CDR3 sequence reads: CASSFRGYTEAFF. The CDR3 DNA is TGTGCCAGCAGTTTTCGGGGGTACACTGAAGCTTTCTTT.

This chain links TRBV7-2 with TRBJ1-3; no clear D. With 6 bases removed from V and 0 bases from J, the gap between germline ends came to 12 bases. There are 15 residues in the CDR3. CDR1 and CDR2 from the germline V gene are SGHTA and FQGNSA. CDR3 bases: TGTGCCAGCAGACCTAACCCTAACTCTGGAAACACCATATATTTT. Its translation is CASRPNPNSGNTIYF.

CDR3 bases: TGCGCCAGCAGCTTGGGACAGGCAAGTAACTATGGCTACACCTTC. This gives the protein CASSLGQASNYGYTF. The chain joins TRBV5-1 to TRBJ1-2; D may be TRBD1 (6 bases). V lost 0 bases and J 1 base, leaving 10 bases between the germline ends. CDR3 size: 15 residues. Germline CDR1 is SGHRS and CDR2 is YFSETQ.

The rearrangement joins TRBV28 to TRBJ1-5; no reliable D call. There are 17 residues in the CDR3. Germline V CDR1 and CDR2: MDHEN, SYDVKM. Trimming stripped 3 bases from V and 0 bases from J, with 15 bases between. CDR3 DNA sequence: TGTGCCAGCAGTTTTTTTACTTTGCGGTTTAGCAATCAGCCCCAGCATTTT. Encoded protein: CASSFFTLRFSNQPQHF.

The J gene is TRBJ2-7, the V gene TRBV5-6; 9 bases map to TRBD2. Germline values: CDR1 SGHDT, CDR2 YYEEEE. The CDR3 extends over 15 amino acids. V lost 4 bases and J lost 4; bases outside the gene matches: 9. DNA of the CDR3: TGTGCCAGCAGCCCCACTGCGGGAGGGAGGTACGAGCAGTACTTC. This translates into CASSPTAGGRYEQYF.

The V and J genes are TRBV5-4 and TRBJ1-1; D remains unclear. V lost 4 bases and J lost 2, with 12 bases in between. Germline loops: CDR1 SGHNT, CDR2 YYREEE (reference sequence). The CDR3 covers 14 residues. In nucleotides, the CDR3 is TGTGCCAGCAGCCTGACGGCTGCAAACACTGAAGCTTTCTTT. It encodes CASSLTAANTEAFF.

The V call is TRBV19, the J call TRBJ1-5; 8 bases are a match to TRBD1. V dropped 3 bases and J dropped 1; count of bases not matched to a gene: 8. The CDR3 is 17 amino acids. Per germline, CDR1 LNHDA and CDR2 SQIVND (reference sequence). The CDR3 DNA reads TGTGCCAGTAGTATGCAACAGGGGGAAAGGAGCAATCAGCCCCAGCATTTT. Its translation is CASSMQQGERSNQPQHF.

The chain couples TRBV27 to TRBJ2-7, with D possibly TRBD1 on 6 matching bases. Trimming took off 6 bases at V and 0 bases at J, with 12 bases between the two ends. The CDR3 runs 14 residues. The V gene's germline CDR1 is MNHEY and CDR2 SMNVEV (reference sequence). Here the CDR3 DNA reads TGTGCCAGCAGCCAAGGACAGCTCTCCTACGAGCAGTACTTC. It yields the protein CASSQGQLSYEQYF.

This chain uses TRBV18 with TRBJ1-4; TRBD1 agrees at 10 bases. The CDR3 length is 15 residues. Germline V CDR1 and CDR2: KGHSH, LQKENI. The V gene end was trimmed by 6 bases and the J gene end by 8 bases; junction bases not matched to a gene: 9. The CDR3 nucleotides are TGTGCCAGCTCGCTTGACAGGGGGCCGAACGAAAAACTGTTTTTT. As protein: CASSLDRGPNEKLFF.

This clone has just a few counts. The V gene is TRBV7-9, the J gene TRBJ1-3; 7 bases line up with TRBD1. In germline, CDR1 is SEHNR, CDR2 FQNEAQ (reference sequence). After removal of 6 bases from V and 0 bases from J, the junction contained 5 bases not matched to a gene. The CDR3 contains 15 residues. CDR3 sequence: CASRRQGYSGNTIYF. The CDR3 nucleotides read TGTGCCAGCAGGAGACAGGGATACTCTGGAAACACCATATATTTT. Combining the CDR3 with reference TRBV7-9 and TRBJ1-3 gives the whole variable domain DTGVSQNPRHKITKRGQNVTFRCDPISEHNRLYWYRQTLGQGPEFLTYFQNEAQLEKSRLLSDRFSAERPKGSFSTLEIQRTEQGDSAMYLCASRRQGYSGNTIYFGEGSWLTVV.

The chain couples TRBV13 to TRBJ2-5; weak D call: TRBD2 (6 bases). V was shortened by 5 bases and J by 2 bases, with 15 bases between the two germline ends. The germline CDR1 and CDR2 sequences are PRHDT and FYEKMQ (reference sequence). The CDR3 extends over 15 amino acids. The CDR3 spells CASSRARDSQETQYF. The CDR3 coding sequence is TGTGCCAGCAGCCGCGCCCGGGACTCTCAAGAGACCCAGTACTTC.

The V and J genes are TRBV24-1 and TRBJ2-1, with TRBD2 matching 11 bases. Per germline, CDR1 KGHDR and CDR2 SFDVKD. The ends lost 6 bases at V and 10 bases at J; junction bases unmatched: 10. CDR3 size: 15 residues. In nucleotides, the CDR3 is TGTGCCACCAGTTCGTTTAGCGGGGGGGCCTTAGAGCAGTTCTTC. Translation: CATSSFSGGALEQFF.

This clone was seen once. The V gene is TRBV6-4, the J gene TRBJ1-3; D gene ambiguous. Germline CDR1 MRHNA, CDR2 SNTAGT. V lost 2 bases and J 5 bases, leaving 10 bases between the germline ends. The CDR3 is 14 residues long. The CDR3 sequence is CASSDKDFRNTIYF. DNA of the CDR3: TGTGCCAGCAGTGACAAGGACTTTAGAAACACCATATATTTT.

The gene calls are TRBV20-1 and TRBJ2-3; D uncertain. Per germline, CDR1 DFQATT and CDR2 SNEGSKA (reference sequence). Deletions cut 2 bases from V and 7 bases from J, with 7 bases between. CDR3 size: 11 residues. DNA of the CDR3: TGCAGTGCTAGACCCCCCTATACGCAGTATTTT. Translated: CSARPPYTQYF.